This TCR beta chain stems from a study of CD4 T cells in relation to SARS-CoV-2 and coronaviruses. About the research overall: A couple of subjects were Hispanic; patients were seven to nine males and a handful of females.

With 4 bases clipped from V and 9 bases from J, the junction kept 5 bases outside the gene matches. The CDR3 is 14 amino acids. The germline gives CDR1 SGHTA, CDR2 FQGNSA. Some clones are missing from TCRdb's copy, which holds only in-frame ones; the method was immunoSEQ multiplex PCR. Found here are tens of thousands of clones, about 70% of them singletons; the top ten hold about 3.4%. Study-level findings and limits: In approximately 70% of donors, memory CD4+ clonotypes crossrecognized SARS-CoV-2 and at least one common cold coronavirus spike.

This clone was observed a handful of times. Its antigen is currently unknown. Material: memory CD4+ T cells from PBMCs, cultured in vitro. This sequence originates from an adult with COVID-19. This chain uses TRBV7-2 with TRBJ1-6; 8 nucleotides agree with TRBD1. This CDR3 is CASSSRGQGSPLHF. The DNA of the CDR3 is TGTGCCAGCAGCTCCAGGGGGCAAGGTTCACCCCTCCACTTT.